One sample yielded the 24 T cell receptor beta chains listed below, sequenced in a study of cytomegalovirus exposure and HLA in healthy donors. The PCR used 60 Vbeta and 13 Jbeta primers. Some clones are missing from TCRdb's copy, which holds only in-frame ones; the method was immunoSEQ multiplex PCR. The sample lists roughly 180,000 clones; more than 80% were seen once. The material sequenced was PBMCs. The receptor set was obtained from a woman younger than 35 in good health and CMV-seronegative.

A few counts support this clone. This chain links TRBV20-1 with TRBJ2-5, with D hard to call. CDR1 and CDR2 from the germline V gene are DFQATT and SNEGSKA (reference sequence). The CDR3 sequence is 11 residues long. Trimming removed 6 bases at V and 2 bases at J, with 7 bases between. The CDR3 is CSATEQETQYF. The CDR3 DNA sequence: TGCAGTGCAACTGAACAAGAGACCCAGTACTTC.

Remarks on this clone: Within the sample, other DNA sequences also encode this same CDR3. The chain uses TRBV6-4 and TRBJ2-3, with 7 bases that match TRBD1. This CDR3 spans 15 amino acids. V was clipped by 2 bases and J by 3 bases; unmatched bases: 5. Germline V lookup: CDR1 MRHNA, CDR2 SNTAGT. The CDR3 bases are TGTGCCAGCAGTGACCAGGGGGTTTCGACAGATACGCAGTATTTT. This codes for CASSDQGVSTDTQYF.

The chain employs TRBV27 and TRBJ1-5, with 7 nucleotides matching TRBD1. Germline assignment: CDR1 MNHEY and CDR2 SMNVEV (reference sequence). CDR3 length: 20 residues. The V and J ends lost 6 bases and 2 bases, in that order; junction bases with no gene match: 22. CDR3 in amino acids: CASSRISSGTEDYCNQPQHF. In DNA form, the CDR3 reads TGTGCCAGCAGCCGTATATCGTCCGGGACAGAGGATTACTGCAATCAGCCCCAGCATTTT.

The chain couples TRBV4-3 to TRBJ2-7; 7 bases line up with TRBD2. Looked up from germline, CDR1 is LGHNA and CDR2 is YSLEER. Germline trimming cut 0 bases from V and 2 bases from J; bases unmatched to any gene: 7. The CDR3 totals 16 residues. The CDR3: CASSQDLASGTYEQYF. DNA for the CDR3: TGCGCCAGCAGCCAAGATCTGGCTAGCGGAACCTACGAGCAGTACTTC.

The rearrangement uses TRBV15 and TRBJ2-1; 8 nucleotides align to TRBD1. This CDR3 contains 15 residues. The germline V gene has CDR1 LNHNV and CDR2 YYDKDF (reference sequence). Trimming took 4 bases from V and 7 from J; bases not matched to a gene: 9. The CDR3 DNA follows: TGTGCCACCAGCACCCACAGGGGGATTGAGAATGAGCAGTTCTTC. Its translation is CATSTHRGIENEQFF.

V is TRBV11-2 and J is TRBJ2-2, with D possibly TRBD2 on 5 matching bases. Germline values: CDR1 SGHAT, CDR2 FQNNGV. This CDR3 spans 16 amino acids. V was trimmed by 4 bases and J by 1 base, leaving 13 bases between them. The CDR3 reads CASSSERYLNTGELFF. In DNA, the CDR3 is TGTGCCAGCAGCTCTGAGCGGTACTTGAACACCGGGGAGCTGTTTTTT.

The chain's CDR3 is CASTQGSYNEQFF. CDR3 coding DNA: TGTGCCAGCACCCAGGGCTCCTACAATGAGCAGTTCTTC. This sequence joins TRBV6-1 and TRBJ2-1; D is possibly TRBD1 (5 bases). The CDR3 contains 13 residues. CDR1 and CDR2 (germline): MNHNS, SASEGT. Between the trimmed V and J ends, which lost 7 bases and 0 bases, there was a span of 7 bases.

The rearrangement uses TRBV5-4 and TRBJ2-1; TRBD2 agrees at 9 bases. V shed 1 base and J 7 bases; nucleotides not matched to a gene: 21. Germline V gene lookup returns CDR1 SGHNT and CDR2 YYREEE (reference sequence). The length of the CDR3 is 20 residues. The CDR3 DNA reads TGTGCCAGCAGCTTGCCGGCCTGGGGGCGGGAGGGCCGATTCAAGAATGAGCAGTTCTTC. Residues: CASSLPAWGREGRFKNEQFF. Full variable domain (missing parts from reference TRBV5-4 and TRBJ2-1): ETGVTQSPTHLIKTRGQQVTLRCSSQSGHNTVSWYQQALGQGPQFIFQYYREEENGRGNFPPRFSGLQFPNYSSELNVNALELDDSALYLCASSLPAWGREGRFKNEQFFGPGTRLTVL.

The chain couples TRBV6-6 to TRBJ1-2; 9 nucleotides line up with TRBD1. The V and J ends lost 0 bases and 9 bases, in that order; junction bases with no gene match: 5. The germline V gene has CDR1 MNHNY and CDR2 SVGAGI (reference sequence). The CDR3 consists of 14 residues. The CDR3: CASSYSGDRDRYTF. In DNA, the CDR3 is TGTGCCAGCAGTTACTCGGGGGACAGGGATCGCTACACCTTC.

The rearrangement joins TRBV11-2 to TRBJ1-2; perhaps TRBD1 as D (6 bases). The CDR3 contains 13 residues. Trimming stripped 2 bases from V and 6 bases from J, with 10 bases between. The germline gives CDR1 SGHAT, CDR2 FQNNGV. DNA for the CDR3: TGTGCCAGCAGCTTAACAGGGCGGAATGGCTACACCTTC. Translated: CASSLTGRNGYTF.

This clone was observed a few times. The chain couples TRBV19 to TRBJ2-6, with D possibly being TRBD1 (6 bases). The CDR3 extends over 17 amino acids. Germline CDR1 and CDR2: LNHDA and SQIVND (reference sequence). Trimming cost V 4 bases and J 2 bases, with 15 bases left between them. The CDR3 loop reads CASSSPGQIPGANVLTF. The CDR3 DNA reads TGTGCCAGTAGTAGTCCGGGACAAATCCCTGGGGCCAACGTCCTGACTTTC.

V usage is TRBV25-1 and J usage is TRBJ2-7; 8 bases align to TRBD1. CDR1 and CDR2 (germline): MGHDK, SYGVNS. The V gene end was trimmed by 5 bases and the J gene end by 3 bases; junction bases not matched to a gene: 6. The CDR3 contains 14 residues. The CDR3 DNA reads TGTGCCAGCAGTACCACCGGGACAGGCTACGAGCAGTACTTC. Translation gives CASSTTGTGYEQYF.

J is TRBJ2-7 and V is TRBV5-6; 11 bases are a match to TRBD2. CDR1 and CDR2 from the germline V gene are SGHDT and YYEEEE. The CDR3 is 19 amino acids. V dropped 0 bases and J dropped 3; count of bases not matched to a gene: 14. The CDR3 DNA is TGTGCCAGCAGCTTGGAGTTCTGGCAGCTAGCGGGAGGTTACTACGAGCAGTACTTC. Residues: CASSLEFWQLAGGYYEQYF.

J is TRBJ2-7 and V is TRBV28; 8 bases align to TRBD1. The CDR3 loop spans 13 amino acids. Germline V gene data show CDR1 as MDHEN and CDR2 as SYDVKM. V was clipped by 6 bases and J by 7 bases; unmatched bases: 8. Here the CDR3 DNA reads TGTGCCAGCAGATATGGACAGGGTGGAGAGCAGTACTTC. Its translation: CASRYGQGGEQYF.

The chain couples TRBV6-1 to TRBJ1-2, with 10 bases that match TRBD1. Per the germline V gene, CDR1 is MNHNS and CDR2 is SASEGT. The CDR3 consists of 13 residues. The V segment lost 4 bases and the J segment 13 bases; nucleotides outside the gene matches: 9. The CDR3: CASSAAGTGVGTF. The CDR3 nucleotides are TGTGCCAGCAGTGCGGCCGGGACAGGGGTGGGCACCTTC.

In its sample, this clone was seen a few times. The chain recombines TRBV4-2 with TRBJ2-5; D gene ambiguous. Germline-derived CDR1 and CDR2 are LGHNA and YNFKEQ. Trimming cost V 0 bases and J 6 bases, with 14 bases left between them. The CDR3 consists of 15 residues. The CDR3 sequence: CASSQDLVQEKTQYF. The CDR3 nucleotides read TGTGCCAGCAGCCAAGATCTGGTGCAAGAGAAGACCCAGTACTTC.

J is TRBJ2-1 and V is TRBV19; tentatively, D is TRBD2 (7 bases). V lost 0 bases and J 3 bases, leaving 12 bases between the germline ends. This CDR3 is 16 amino acids long. Germline V gene sequence: CDR1 LNHDA, CDR2 SQIVND (reference sequence). This CDR3 is CASSIDGGALYNEQFF. For the CDR3, the DNA is TGTGCCAGTAGTATAGATGGGGGGGCCCTCTACAATGAGCAGTTCTTC.

The CDR3 DNA follows: TGTGCCAGCCTATCTACTTCCATCTTCTATGGCTACACCTTC. Translating it yields CASLSTSIFYGYTF. The chain links TRBV28 to TRBJ1-2, with unresolved D. The CDR3 sequence is 14 residues long. V lost 8 bases and J 4 bases, leaving 17 bases between the germline ends. CDR1 is MDHEN, CDR2 SYDVKM, per germline.

The chain joins TRBV25-1 to TRBJ1-2, with 9 positions matching TRBD1. This CDR3 contains 13 residues. Germline-derived CDR1 and CDR2 are MGHDK and SYGVNS. After removal of 8 bases from V and 4 bases from J, the junction contained 5 bases not matched to a gene. The chain's CDR3 is CASRDRVGYGYTF. CDR3 in DNA: TGTGCCAGCCGGGACAGGGTGGGCTATGGCTACACCTTC.

The chain recombines TRBV2 with TRBJ2-1, with D possibly being TRBD2 (5 bases). Germline CDR1 SNHLY, CDR2 FYNNEI. V lost 7 bases and J lost 6, with 16 bases in between. The length of the CDR3 is 14 residues. In DNA form, the CDR3 reads TGTGCCAGCAAAGCGGCCAAACTAGGCAATGAGCAGTTCTTC. This codes for CASKAAKLGNEQFF.

The genes are TRBV28 and TRBJ2-4; TRBD2 matches 9 bases. The CDR3 spans 16 residues. V lost 4 bases, J lost 6 bases, and 10 bases stayed unmatched. In germline, CDR1 is MDHEN, CDR2 SYDVKM. In DNA form, the CDR3 reads TGTGCCAGCAGTTCCGCCAGCGGGAGGCCCCTAAACATTCAGTACTTC. Encoded protein: CASSSASGRPLNIQYF.

This chain connects TRBV29-1 to TRBJ2-3; TRBD2 is a possible D gene (5 bases). The CDR3 runs 13 residues. Between the trimmed V and J ends, which lost 0 bases and 8 bases, there was a span of 12 bases. Germline V lookup: CDR1 SQVTM, CDR2 ANQGSEA. CDR3: CSVEDPRASTQYF. The CDR3 nucleotides are TGCAGCGTTGAAGATCCGAGGGCCAGTACGCAGTATTTT.

This clone was picked up one time. This CDR3 is CASSFLGIGRGDHSGANVLTF. Written as DNA, the CDR3 is TGTGCCAGCAGTTTTTTGGGAATTGGCAGGGGCGACCACTCTGGGGCCAACGTCCTGACTTTC. V usage is TRBV28 and J usage is TRBJ2-6, with a tentative D call TRBD1 (6 bases). Germline CDR1 MDHEN, CDR2 SYDVKM. V gave up 3 bases and J gave up 0 bases, with 24 bases separating them. This CDR3 has 21 amino acids.

V and J are TRBV25-1 and TRBJ2-3, with D perhaps TRBD1 (5 bases). V dropped 5 bases and J dropped 4 bases, with 10 bases sitting between them. Germline lookup yields CDR1 MGHDK and CDR2 SYGVNS. The CDR3 totals 13 residues. CDR3 region: CASSLAGSDTQYF. In DNA form, the CDR3 reads TGTGCCAGCAGTCTCGCAGGGTCAGATACGCAGTATTTT.